This T cell receptor (beta chain) was profiled in a study of blood T cell repertoires in COVID-19. Background on the study: The analysed material was cDNA or gDNA that came from T cells, B-cell-depleted T cells, or PBMCs.

Assay used: immunoSEQ multiplex PCR; TCRdb lists only in-frame clones, some missing. Of about 670,000 clones listed, about 90% are singletons. Input material: peripheral blood. The TCR sequence derives from a woman between 18 and 29 years old with acute or convalescent COVID-19.

The CDR3 loop is CASSSRGLPGYEQYF. In nucleotides, the CDR3 is TGTGCCAGCAGTTCCAGGGGCCTCCCGGGGTACGAGCAGTACTTC. The chain employs TRBV28 and TRBJ2-7; perhaps TRBD1 as D (6 bases). Germline V gene sequence: CDR1 MDHEN, CDR2 SYDVKM. The CDR3 spans 15 residues. The germline V and J ends were trimmed by 4 bases and 4 bases, with 17 bases remaining between them.